A selection of T cell receptor beta chains follows, all from one sample in a study of CD4 T cells in relation to SARS-CoV-2 and coronaviruses. Some clones are missing from TCRdb's copy, which holds only in-frame ones; the method was immunoSEQ multiplex PCR. The sample yields about 36,000 clones, around 77% seen once. For these TCRs, the target antigens are not known. Sequencing was performed on memory CD4+ T cells from PBMCs, cultured in vitro. These receptors all stem from an adult with COVID-19. Each CDR3 is given with its conserved first and last residue. D genes are given only for firm matches. Clone size is given for some rows only: seen once, a few or many times, or a class if the clone is expanded.

abundance	d_gene	v_gene	j_gene	CDR3nt	CDR3aa
-	-	TRBV5-4	TRBJ2-7	TGTGCCAGCAGCTTCCCGGGTTTCTCGCAGTACTTC	CASSFPGFSQYF
-	TRBD2	TRBV6-6	TRBJ2-2	TGTGCCAGCGCGGTAGCGGGAGGGCCGGGCGGGGAGCTGTTTTTT	CASAVAGGPGGELFF
-	-	TRBV7-2	TRBJ1-6	TGTGCCAGCAGCTTAGCGTTAGGGGAGAGCTCCTATAATTCACCCCTCCACTTT	CASSLALGESSYNSPLHF
-	-	TRBV29-1	TRBJ2-1	TGCAGCGTTGAGTTCTTTTACCGGGGGGCGGCGGTCTTC	CSVEFFYRGAAVF
-	TRBD1	TRBV5-8	TRBJ1-4	TGTGCCAGCAGCCGTTGGGGACAGGGGTCAACTAATGAAAAACTGTTTTTT	CASSRWGQGSTNEKLFF
-	TRBD2	TRBV28	TRBJ2-3	TGTGCCAGCAGTCTCTATAGGGGGACTAGATTGAGGACAGATACGCAGTATTTT	CASSLYRGTRLRTDTQYF
-	TRBD1	TRBV29-1	TRBJ2-7	TGCAGCGTTGACCCGACAGGGAATAGGTACGAGCAGTACTTC	CSVDPTGNRYEQYF
-	-	TRBV11-1	TRBJ2-3	TGTGCCAGCAGCTTCCACACAGATACGCAGTATTTT	CASSFHTDTQYF
-	-	TRBV19	TRBJ2-1	TGTGCCAGTAACCCGGGACGGACCTCCTACAATGAGCAGTTCTTC	CASNPGRTSYNEQFF
-	-	TRBV14	TRBJ1-4	TGTGCCAGCAGCCTAGGTGTGTTCAGGGGCTCTGAAAAACTGTTTTTT	CASSLGVFRGSEKLFF
few	-	TRBV11-2	TRBJ1-6	TGTGCCAGCAGCTTAGTGGCGGGGATGAGATCACCCCTCCACTTT	CASSLVAGMRSPLHF
-	TRBD2	TRBV5-6	TRBJ2-1	TGTGCCAGCAGCTTGGCTCTAGCGGGCCCATACAATGAGCAGTTCTTC	CASSLALAGPYNEQFF
-	-	TRBV28	TRBJ2-7	TGTGCCAGCACCAGACCCGGACTGGGCTCCTACGAGCAGTACTTC	CASTRPGLGSYEQYF
-	-	TRBV3-1/TRBV3-2	TRBJ1-5	TGTGCCAGCAGCCAACAGGTTAGCAATCAGCCCCAGCATTTT	CASSQQVSNQPQHF
-	-	TRBV6-5	TRBJ1-4	TGTGCCAGCAGGGCAGGCATTAATGAAAAACTGTTTTTT	CASRAGINEKLFF
-	TRBD2	TRBV9	TRBJ2-7	TGTGCCAGCAGCGTGGGACTAGCGTACGAGCAGTACTTC	CASSVGLAYEQYF
-	-	TRBV2	TRBJ1-4	TGTGCCAGCAGCCCAGGAGGGGGACGGAATGAAAAACTGTTTTTT	CASSPGGGRNEKLFF
-	TRBD2	TRBV11-2	TRBJ2-5	TGTGCCAGCAGCTTGGGGGGGGTCGGAGAGACCCAGTACTTC	CASSLGGVGETQYF
-	TRBD2	TRBV29-1	TRBJ2-3	TGCAGCGTTGCAAGCGAACTAGCGAAAGTCACAGATACGCAGTATTTT	CSVASELAKVTDTQYF
-	TRBD2	TRBV6-5	TRBJ2-5	TGTGCCAGCTCGATATCGACGGGGGGTGAGACCCAGTACTTC	CASSISTGGETQYF
-	TRBD1	TRBV19	TRBJ1-5	TGTGCCAGTAGTATGACAGGGGTTACGGCCAATCAGCCCCAGCATTTT	CASSMTGVTANQPQHF
-	TRBD1	TRBV28	TRBJ1-2	TGTGCCAGCAGTTTAAATTATAGAGGGGGCGGTGGCTACACCTTC	CASSLNYRGGGGYTF
few	TRBD2	TRBV9	TRBJ2-1	TGTGCCAGCAGCGTAGTCGGGGTCGGGACTAGCGAAAGGAGCTCCTACAATGAGCAGTTCTTC	CASSVVGVGTSERSSYNEQFF
few	-	TRBV6-5	TRBJ1-5	TGTGCCAGCAGGCGCACCGGGGGGCGTCAGCCCCAGCATTTT	CASRRTGGRQPQHF
-	TRBD2	TRBV28	TRBJ2-1	TGTGCCAGCAGTTTAAGCCTAGCGGGAGTAGGTGAGCAGTTCTTC	CASSLSLAGVGEQFF
few	-	TRBV14	TRBJ1-1	TGTGCCAGCAGCCAAGAAAGGCAGGGGTCTCGTGCTTTCTTT	CASSQERQGSRAFF
-	-	TRBV24-1	TRBJ2-7	TGTGCCACCAGTGACCCCCAAACAGGCTACGAGCAGTACTTC	CATSDPQTGYEQYF
-	-	TRBV9	TRBJ2-5	TGTGCCAGCAGCGTAGAGTGGGCCCAAGAGACCCAGTACTTC	CASSVEWAQETQYF